These 9 T cell receptor beta chains came from one sample sequenced in a study of graft-versus-host responses after intestinal transplantation. Some clones are missing from TCRdb's copy, which holds only in-frame ones; the method was immunoSEQ multiplex PCR. The sample records tens of thousands of clones, 85% to 95% being singletons. The antigens of these receptors remain unknown. Here the sequenced sample was unstimulated CD8+ T cells sorted from spleen or lymph node cells, taken before intestinal transplant. The receptors here all came from a human donor who received an intestinal transplant.

As concerns this clone: This same CDR3 is encoded by further DNA sequences in the sample. The chain combines TRBV27 with TRBJ2-1; 9 bases align to TRBD2. J was trimmed by 2 bases and V by 2 bases; bases with no gene match: 1. Per germline, CDR1 MNHEY and CDR2 SMNVEV (reference sequence). The CDR3 runs to 15 residues. CDR3 protein: CASSLAGGTYNEQFF. The CDR3 bases are TGTGCCAGCAGTTTAGCGGGAGGGACCTACAATGAGCAGTTCTTC.

The chain combines TRBV11-2 with TRBJ2-3, with 7 bases that match TRBD2. This CDR3 spans 18 amino acids. J gave up 0 bases and V 5 bases, and 14 bases lay outside the gene matches. Germline loops: CDR1 SGHAT, CDR2 FQNNGV. The CDR3 here is CASSQLGGAGASTDTQYF. The CDR3 DNA is TGTGCCAGCAGCCAGCTGGGAGGTGCGGGAGCTAGCACAGATACGCAGTATTTT.

The chain employs TRBV19 and TRBJ2-2; 12 bases line up with TRBD2. Trimming cost V 3 bases and J 0 bases; bases outside gene matches: 2. The CDR3 extends over 17 amino acids. The germline CDR1 and CDR2 sequences are LNHDA and SQIVND (reference sequence). The DNA for the CDR3 is TGTGCCAGTAGTATGACTAGCGGGAGTGCGAACACCGGGGAGCTGTTTTTT. Its protein is CASSMTSGSANTGELFF.

The V and J genes are TRBV6-1 and TRBJ2-7; 8 bases are shared with TRBD2. This CDR3 has 15 amino acids. J was trimmed by 4 bases and V by 5 bases; bases with no gene match: 10. From germline, CDR1 is MNHNS and CDR2 SASEGT. The CDR3 DNA is TGTGCCAGCAGTCAGACCGGGACTAGTAGTTACGAGCAGTACTTC. Translation: CASSQTGTSSYEQYF.

The chain employs TRBV27 and TRBJ2-5; D is unclear. CDR1 MNHEY and CDR2 SMNVEV come from the germline V gene (reference sequence). The CDR3 runs to 14 residues. The V end was cut by 6 bases, the J end by 5 bases, with 16 bases between. CDR3 coding DNA: TGTGCCAGCAGCCTAACCCGAGACTGGGAGACCCAGTACTTC. Translating it yields CASSLTRDWETQYF.

The chain employs TRBV4-1 and TRBJ2-7, with 8 bases aligning to TRBD1. Germline-derived CDR1 and CDR2 are MGHRA and YSYEKL. The V gene end was trimmed by 3 bases and the J gene end by 6 bases; junction bases not matched to a gene: 13. This CDR3 is built from 16 residues. CDR3 nucleotide sequence: TGCGCCAGCAGCCAGGCAGGGGGCGGAAGTAGAGGCGAGCAGTACTTC. Its translation is CASSQAGGGSRGEQYF.

The rearrangement links TRBV4-3 to TRBJ2-1; 8 bases are a match to TRBD2. V trimming: 0 bases; J trimming: 4 bases; junction bases outside the gene matches: 2. The CDR3 has 15 residues. Germline V lookup: CDR1 LGHNA, CDR2 YSLEER. This CDR3 is CASSQERGGYNEQFF. For the CDR3, the DNA is TGCGCCAGCAGCCAAGAACGGGGGGGGTACAATGAGCAGTTCTTC.

CDR3 DNA: TGTGCCAGCAGTAAAGGACACGAGCAGTTCTTC. It translates to CASSKGHEQFF. This chain links TRBV6-5 with TRBJ2-1, with a weak D call TRBD1 (5 bases). The V end was cut by 5 bases, the J end by 10 bases, with 9 bases between. CDR3 length: 11 amino acids. Germline V lookup: CDR1 MNHEY, CDR2 SVGAGI.

V gene TRBV11-2 combines with J gene TRBJ2-7, with D perhaps matching TRBD2 (7 bases). Germline CDR1 is SGHAT and CDR2 is FQNNGV. V lost 4 bases and J 7 bases, leaving 23 bases between the germline ends. This CDR3 region has 16 residues. The CDR3 protein is CASSSLEGGPREEQYF. The DNA of the CDR3 is TGTGCCAGCAGCTCCCTAGAGGGGGGGCCGAGGGAGGAGCAGTACTTC.